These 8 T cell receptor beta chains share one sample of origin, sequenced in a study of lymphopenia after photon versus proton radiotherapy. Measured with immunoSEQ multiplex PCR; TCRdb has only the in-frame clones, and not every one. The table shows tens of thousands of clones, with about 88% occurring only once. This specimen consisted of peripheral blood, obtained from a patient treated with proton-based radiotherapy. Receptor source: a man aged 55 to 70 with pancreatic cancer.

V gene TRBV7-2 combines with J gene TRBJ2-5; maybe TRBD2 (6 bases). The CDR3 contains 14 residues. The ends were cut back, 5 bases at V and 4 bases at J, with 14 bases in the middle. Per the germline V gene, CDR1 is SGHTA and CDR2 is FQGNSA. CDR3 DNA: TGTGCCAGCAGCGCCCGACTAGTAGGAGAGACCCAGTACTTC. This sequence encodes CASSARLVGETQYF. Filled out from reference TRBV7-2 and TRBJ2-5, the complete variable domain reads GAGVSQSPSNKVTEKGKDVELRCDPISGHTALYWYRQSLGQGLEFLIYFQGNSAPDKSGLPSDRFSAERTGGSVSTLTIQRTQQEDSAVYLCASSARLVGETQYFGPGTRLLVL.

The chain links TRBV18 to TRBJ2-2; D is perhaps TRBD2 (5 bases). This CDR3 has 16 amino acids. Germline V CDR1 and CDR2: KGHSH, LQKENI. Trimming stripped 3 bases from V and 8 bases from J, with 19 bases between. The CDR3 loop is CASSPPGLTLRGELFF. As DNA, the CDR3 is TGTGCCAGCTCACCCCCCGGACTGACTCTAAGGGGGGAGCTGTTTTTT.

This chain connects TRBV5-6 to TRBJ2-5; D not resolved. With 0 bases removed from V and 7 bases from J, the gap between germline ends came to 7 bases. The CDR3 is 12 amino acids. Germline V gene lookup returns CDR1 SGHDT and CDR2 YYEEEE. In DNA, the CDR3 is TGTGCCAGCAGCTTGGAGACCCGGACCCAGTACTTC. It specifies CASSLETRTQYF. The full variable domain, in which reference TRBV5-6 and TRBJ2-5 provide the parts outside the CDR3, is DAGVTQSPTHLIKTRGQQVTLRCSPKSGHDTVSWYQQALGQGPQFIFQYYEEEERQRGNFPDRFSGHQFPNYSSELNVNALLLGDSALYLCASSLETRTQYFGPGTRLLVL.

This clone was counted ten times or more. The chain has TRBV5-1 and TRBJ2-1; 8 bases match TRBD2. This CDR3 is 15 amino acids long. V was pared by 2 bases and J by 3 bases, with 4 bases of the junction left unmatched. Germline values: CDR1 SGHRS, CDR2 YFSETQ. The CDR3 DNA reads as TGCGCCAGCAGCTTCAGCGGGAGTAACTACAATGAGCAGTTCTTC. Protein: CASSFSGSNYNEQFF. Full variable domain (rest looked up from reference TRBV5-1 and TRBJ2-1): KAGVTQTPRYLIKTRGQQVTLSCSPISGHRSVSWYQQTPGQGLQFLFEYFSETQRNKGNFPGRFSGRQFSNSRSEMNVSTLELGDSALYLCASSFSGSNYNEQFFGPGTRLTVL.

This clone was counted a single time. CDR3 amino acids: CASSLAGVNTGELFF. The DNA of the CDR3 is TGCGCCAGCAGCTTGGCGGGAGTGAACACCGGGGAGCTGTTTTTT. J is TRBJ2-2 and V is TRBV5-1; a weak D match, TRBD2 (6 bases). The V gene's germline CDR1 is SGHRS and CDR2 YFSETQ. Trimming took 0 bases from V and 1 from J, leaving 7 bases between them. This CDR3 is built from 15 residues.

The CDR3 here is CASSPVVWVESDTQYF. Written as DNA, the CDR3 is TGTGCCAGCAGCCCCGTAGTTTGGGTGGAATCAGATACGCAGTATTTT. The J gene is TRBJ2-3, the V gene TRBV13; D remains unclear. Germline-derived CDR1 and CDR2 are PRHDT and FYEKMQ (reference sequence). CDR3 length: 16 residues. V was clipped by 5 bases and J by 4 bases, with 19 bases between them.

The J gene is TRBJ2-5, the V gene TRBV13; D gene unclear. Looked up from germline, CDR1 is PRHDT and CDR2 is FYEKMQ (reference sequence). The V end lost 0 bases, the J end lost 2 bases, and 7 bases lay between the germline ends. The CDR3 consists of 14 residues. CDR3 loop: CASSLGHQQETQYF. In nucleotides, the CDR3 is TGTGCCAGCAGCTTAGGACACCAACAAGAGACCCAGTACTTC.

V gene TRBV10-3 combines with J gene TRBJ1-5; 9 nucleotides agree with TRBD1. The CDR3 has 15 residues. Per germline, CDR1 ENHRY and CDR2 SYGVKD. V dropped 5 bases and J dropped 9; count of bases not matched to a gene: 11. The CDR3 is CAISTGTGHSSPQHF. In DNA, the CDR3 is TGTGCCATCAGTACCGGGACAGGGCATAGTTCGCCCCAGCATTTT.